This entry features one T cell receptor (beta chain) sequence. The entry originates in a study of blood T cell repertoires in COVID-19. As for the study in general: PBMCs, B-cell-depleted T cells, or T cells provided the cDNA or gDNA that made up the material.

The CDR3 contains 15 residues. Germline V lookup: CDR1 GTSNPN, CDR2 SVGIG (reference sequence). The ends were cut back, 0 bases at V and 5 bases at J, with 13 bases in the middle. Produced via immunoSEQ multiplex PCR; TCRdb's table is partial and in-frame only. The repertoire includes some 45,000 clones, 70% to 90% of them detected once, and around 31% sits in the top ten. Sequencing was done on a sample of peripheral blood. The TCR was taken from a woman of 80 years or more with acute or convalescent COVID-19. The chain has TRBV30 and TRBJ1-4, with D unresolved. CDR3 sequence: CAWSVVGRLNEKLFF. CDR3 coding DNA: TGTGCCTGGAGTGTAGTGGGGAGATTAAATGAAAAACTGTTTTTT.